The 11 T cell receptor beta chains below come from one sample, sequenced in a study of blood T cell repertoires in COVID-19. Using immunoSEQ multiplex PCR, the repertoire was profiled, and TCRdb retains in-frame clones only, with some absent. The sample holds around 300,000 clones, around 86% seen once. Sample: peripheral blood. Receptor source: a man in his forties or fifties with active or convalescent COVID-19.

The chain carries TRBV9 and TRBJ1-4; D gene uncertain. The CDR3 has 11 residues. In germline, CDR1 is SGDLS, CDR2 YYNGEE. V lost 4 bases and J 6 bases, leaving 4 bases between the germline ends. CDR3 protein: CASSPDEKLFF. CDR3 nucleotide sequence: TGTGCCAGCAGCCCCGATGAAAAACTGTTTTTT.

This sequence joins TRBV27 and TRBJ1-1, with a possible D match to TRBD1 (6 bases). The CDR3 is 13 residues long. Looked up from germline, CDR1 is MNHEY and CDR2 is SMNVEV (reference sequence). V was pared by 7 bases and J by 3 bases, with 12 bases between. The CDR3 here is CASNRGGYTEAFF. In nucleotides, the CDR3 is TGTGCCAGCAATAGGGGGGGCTACACTGAAGCTTTCTTT.

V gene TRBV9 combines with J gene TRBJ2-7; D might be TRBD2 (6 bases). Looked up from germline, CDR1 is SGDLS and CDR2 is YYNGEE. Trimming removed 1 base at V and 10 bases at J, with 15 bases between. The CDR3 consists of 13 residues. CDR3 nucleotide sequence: TGTGCCAGCAGCGTACAAACTAGCAACCTCCAGTACTTC. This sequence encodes CASSVQTSNLQYF.

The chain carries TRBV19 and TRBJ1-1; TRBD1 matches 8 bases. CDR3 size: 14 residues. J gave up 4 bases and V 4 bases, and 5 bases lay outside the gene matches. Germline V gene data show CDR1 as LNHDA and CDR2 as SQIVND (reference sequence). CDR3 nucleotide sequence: TGTGCCAGTAGTAGGGTCGACAGGGGCACTGAAGCTTTCTTT. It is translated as CASSRVDRGTEAFF. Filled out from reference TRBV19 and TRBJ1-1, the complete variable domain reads DGGITQSPKYLFRKEGQNVTLSCEQNLNHDAMYWYRQDPGQGLRLIYYSQIVNDFQKGDIAEGYSVSREKKESFPLTVTSAQKNPTAFYLCASSRVDRGTEAFFGQGTRLTVV.

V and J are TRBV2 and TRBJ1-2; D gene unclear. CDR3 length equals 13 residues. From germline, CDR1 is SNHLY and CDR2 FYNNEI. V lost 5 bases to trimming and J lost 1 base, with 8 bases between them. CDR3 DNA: TGTGCCAGCAGTATACAGAGTAACTATGGCTACACCTTC. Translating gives CASSIQSNYGYTF.

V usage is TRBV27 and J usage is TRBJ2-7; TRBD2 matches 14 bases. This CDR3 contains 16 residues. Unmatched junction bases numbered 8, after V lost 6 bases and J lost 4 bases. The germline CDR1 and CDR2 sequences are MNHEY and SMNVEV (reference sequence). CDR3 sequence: CASSRRLAGGLYEQYF. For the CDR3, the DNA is TGTGCCAGCAGCCGTAGACTAGCGGGAGGGCTATACGAGCAGTACTTC.

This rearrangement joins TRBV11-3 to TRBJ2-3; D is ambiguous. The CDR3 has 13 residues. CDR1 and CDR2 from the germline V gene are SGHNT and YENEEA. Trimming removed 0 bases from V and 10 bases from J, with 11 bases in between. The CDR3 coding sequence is TGTGCCAGCAGCTTAGAGGAACCAGGCGCGCAGTATTTT. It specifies CASSLEEPGAQYF.

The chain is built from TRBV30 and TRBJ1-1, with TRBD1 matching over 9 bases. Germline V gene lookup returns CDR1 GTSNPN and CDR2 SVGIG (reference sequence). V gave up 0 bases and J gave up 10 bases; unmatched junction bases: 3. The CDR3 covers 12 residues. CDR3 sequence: CAWSVTGGIAFF. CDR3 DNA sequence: TGTGCCTGGAGTGTAACAGGGGGCATAGCTTTCTTT. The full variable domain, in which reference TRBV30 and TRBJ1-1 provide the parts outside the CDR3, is SQTIHQWPATLVQPVGSPLSLECTVEGTSNPNLYWYRQAAGRGLQLLFYSVGIGQISSEVPQNLSASRPQDRQFILSSKKLLLSDSGFYLCAWSVTGGIAFFGQGTRLTVV.

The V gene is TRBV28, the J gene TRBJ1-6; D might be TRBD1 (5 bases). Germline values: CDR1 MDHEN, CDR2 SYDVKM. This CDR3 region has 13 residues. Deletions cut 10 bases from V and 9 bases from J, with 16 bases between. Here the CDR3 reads CAILRGSGSPLHF. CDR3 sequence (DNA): TGTGCCATTTTAAGGGGTAGCGGTTCACCCCTCCACTTT.

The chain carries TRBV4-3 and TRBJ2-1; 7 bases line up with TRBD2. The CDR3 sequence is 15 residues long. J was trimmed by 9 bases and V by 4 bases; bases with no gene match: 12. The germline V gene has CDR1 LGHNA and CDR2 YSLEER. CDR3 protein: CASSLGLKRHSEQFF. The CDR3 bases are TGCGCCAGCAGCCTGGGACTAAAGAGACACAGTGAGCAGTTCTTC.

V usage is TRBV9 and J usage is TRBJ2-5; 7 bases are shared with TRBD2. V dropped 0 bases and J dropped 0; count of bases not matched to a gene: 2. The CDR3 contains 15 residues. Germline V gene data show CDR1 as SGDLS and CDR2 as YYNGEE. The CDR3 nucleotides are TGTGCCAGCAGCGTAGAAGCGGGGTACCAAGAGACCCAGTACTTC. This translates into CASSVEAGYQETQYF.